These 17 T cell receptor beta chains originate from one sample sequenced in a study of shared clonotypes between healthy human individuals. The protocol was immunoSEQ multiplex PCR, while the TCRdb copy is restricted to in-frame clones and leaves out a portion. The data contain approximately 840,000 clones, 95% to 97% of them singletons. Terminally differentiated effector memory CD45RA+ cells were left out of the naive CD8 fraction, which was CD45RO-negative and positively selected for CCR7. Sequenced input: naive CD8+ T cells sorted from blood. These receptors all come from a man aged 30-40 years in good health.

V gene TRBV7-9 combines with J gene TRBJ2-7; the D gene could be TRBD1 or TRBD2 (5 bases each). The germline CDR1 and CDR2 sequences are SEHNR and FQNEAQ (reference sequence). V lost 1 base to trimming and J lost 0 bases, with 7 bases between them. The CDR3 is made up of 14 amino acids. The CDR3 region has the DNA TGTGCCAGCAGCTTAGTAGGGACCTCCTACGAGCAGTACTTC. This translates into CASSLVGTSYEQYF. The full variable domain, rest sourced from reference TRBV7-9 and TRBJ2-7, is DTGVSQNPRHKITKRGQNVTFRCDPISEHNRLYWYRQTLGQGPEFLTYFQNEAQLEKSRLLSDRFSAERPKGSFSTLEIQRTEQGDSAMYLCASSLVGTSYEQYFGPGTRLTVT.

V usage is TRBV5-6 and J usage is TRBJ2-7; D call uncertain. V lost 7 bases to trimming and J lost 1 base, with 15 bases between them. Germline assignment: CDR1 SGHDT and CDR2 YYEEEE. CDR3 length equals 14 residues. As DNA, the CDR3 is TGTGCCAGCGAAAGGACGGGCCAATCCTACGAGCAGTACTTC. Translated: CASERTGQSYEQYF.

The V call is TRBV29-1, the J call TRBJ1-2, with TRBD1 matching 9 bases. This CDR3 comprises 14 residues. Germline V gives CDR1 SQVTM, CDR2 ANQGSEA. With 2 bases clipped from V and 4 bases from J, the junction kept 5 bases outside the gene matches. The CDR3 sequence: CSVEPDRGFYGYTF. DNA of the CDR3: TGCAGCGTTGAACCGGACAGGGGATTCTATGGCTACACCTTC.

The CDR3 DNA sequence: TGTGCCAGCAGCGCCTCAGGGGGAAGAAGGAATAATGAGCAGTTCTTC. This gives the protein CASSASGGRRNNEQFF. J is TRBJ2-1 and V is TRBV9; 7 bases agree with TRBD1. CDR3 length equals 16 residues. The germline V gene has CDR1 SGDLS and CDR2 YYNGEE. The J segment lost 7 bases and the V segment lost 3 bases, leaving 13 bases of the junction unmatched.

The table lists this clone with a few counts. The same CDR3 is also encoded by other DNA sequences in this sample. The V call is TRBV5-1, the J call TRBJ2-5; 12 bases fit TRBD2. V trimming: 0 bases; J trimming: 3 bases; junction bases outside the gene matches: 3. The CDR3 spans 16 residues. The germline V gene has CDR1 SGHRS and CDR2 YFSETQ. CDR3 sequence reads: CASSLVLAGGKETQYF. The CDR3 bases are TGCGCCAGCAGCTTGGTGCTAGCGGGAGGGAAAGAGACCCAGTACTTC.

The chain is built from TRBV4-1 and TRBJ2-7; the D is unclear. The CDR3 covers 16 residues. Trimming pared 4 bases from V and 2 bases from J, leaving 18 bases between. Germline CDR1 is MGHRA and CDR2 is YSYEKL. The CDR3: CASSPGGSGLTYEQYF. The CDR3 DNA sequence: TGCGCCAGCAGCCCCGGTGGATCAGGCTTAACCTACGAGCAGTACTTC.

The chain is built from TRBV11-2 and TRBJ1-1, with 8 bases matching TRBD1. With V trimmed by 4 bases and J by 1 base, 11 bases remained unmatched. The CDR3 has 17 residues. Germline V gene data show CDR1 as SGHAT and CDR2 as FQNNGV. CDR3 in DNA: TGTGCCAGCAGCTCCAATATCCCCACAGGGGGGAACACTGAAGCTTTCTTT. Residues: CASSSNIPTGGNTEAFF.

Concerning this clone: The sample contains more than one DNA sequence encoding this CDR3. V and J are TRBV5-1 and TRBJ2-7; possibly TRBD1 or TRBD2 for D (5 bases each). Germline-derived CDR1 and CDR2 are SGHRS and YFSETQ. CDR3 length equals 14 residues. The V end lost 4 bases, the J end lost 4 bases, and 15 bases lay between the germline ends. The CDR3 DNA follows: TGCGCCAGCAGCCCGGGGACGGAGATATACGAGCAGTACTTC. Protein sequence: CASSPGTEIYEQYF.

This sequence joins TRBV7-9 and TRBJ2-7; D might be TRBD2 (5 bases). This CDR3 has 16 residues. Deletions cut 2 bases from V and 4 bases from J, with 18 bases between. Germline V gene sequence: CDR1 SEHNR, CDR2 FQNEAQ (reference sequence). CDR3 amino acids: CASSLSASGLGYEQYF. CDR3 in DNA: TGTGCCAGCAGCTTATCGGCCAGCGGACTTGGTTACGAGCAGTACTTC. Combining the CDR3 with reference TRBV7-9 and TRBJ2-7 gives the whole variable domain DTGVSQNPRHKITKRGQNVTFRCDPISEHNRLYWYRQTLGQGPEFLTYFQNEAQLEKSRLLSDRFSAERPKGSFSTLEIQRTEQGDSAMYLCASSLSASGLGYEQYFGPGTRLTVT.

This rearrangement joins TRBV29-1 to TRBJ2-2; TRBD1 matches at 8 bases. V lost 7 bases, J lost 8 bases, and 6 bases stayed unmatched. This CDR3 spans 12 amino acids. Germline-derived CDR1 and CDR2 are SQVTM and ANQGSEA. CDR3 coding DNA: TGCAGCGCCTGGACAGGGCCAGGGGAGCTGTTTTTT. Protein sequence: CSAWTGPGELFF.

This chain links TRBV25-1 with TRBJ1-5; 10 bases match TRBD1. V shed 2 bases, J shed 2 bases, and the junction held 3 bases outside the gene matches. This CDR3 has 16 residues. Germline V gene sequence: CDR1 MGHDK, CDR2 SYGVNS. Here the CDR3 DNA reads TGTGCCAGCAGTGAAACCGGGACAGGGGGCAATCAGCCCCAGCATTTT. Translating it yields CASSETGTGGNQPQHF.

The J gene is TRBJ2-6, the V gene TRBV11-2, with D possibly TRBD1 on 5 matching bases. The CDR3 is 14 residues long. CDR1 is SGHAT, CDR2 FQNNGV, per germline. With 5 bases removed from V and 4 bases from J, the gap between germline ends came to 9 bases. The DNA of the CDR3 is TGTGCCAGCAGCCCAGGGTTCGGGGCCAACGTCCTGACTTTC. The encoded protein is CASSPGFGANVLTF. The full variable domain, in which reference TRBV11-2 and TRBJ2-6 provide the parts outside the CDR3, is EAGVAQSPRYKIIEKRQSVAFWCNPISGHATLYWYQQILGQGPKLLIQFQNNGVVDDSQLPKDRFSAERLKGVDSTLKIQPAKLEDSAVYLCASSPGFGANVLTFGAGSRLTVL.

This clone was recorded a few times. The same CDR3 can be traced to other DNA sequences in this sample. CDR3 nucleotides: TGTGCCAGCAGCTACTCCGATACGCAGTATTTT. It encodes CASSYSDTQYF. The V call is TRBV11-2, the J call TRBJ2-3, with unresolved D. The germline CDR1 and CDR2 sequences are SGHAT and FQNNGV. Trimming cost V 4 bases and J 6 bases, with 5 bases left between them. The CDR3 consists of 11 residues.

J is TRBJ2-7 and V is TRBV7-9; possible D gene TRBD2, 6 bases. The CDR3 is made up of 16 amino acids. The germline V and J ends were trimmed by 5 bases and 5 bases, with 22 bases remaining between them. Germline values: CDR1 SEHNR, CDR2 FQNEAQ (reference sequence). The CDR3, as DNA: TGTGCCAGCAGCCTACCTGGCGGAGCGGGTCCGGACGAGCAGTACTTC. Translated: CASSLPGGAGPDEQYF.

The CDR3 bases are TGTGCCTGGAGTGAATACACTAGCGGAGCCAATGAGCAGTTCTTC. Protein: CAWSEYTSGANEQFF. The chain links TRBV30 to TRBJ2-1, with 8 bases aligning to TRBD2. The V gene's germline CDR1 is GTSNPN and CDR2 SVGIG (reference sequence). V shed 1 base, J shed 6 bases, and the junction held 8 bases outside the gene matches. There are 15 residues in the CDR3.

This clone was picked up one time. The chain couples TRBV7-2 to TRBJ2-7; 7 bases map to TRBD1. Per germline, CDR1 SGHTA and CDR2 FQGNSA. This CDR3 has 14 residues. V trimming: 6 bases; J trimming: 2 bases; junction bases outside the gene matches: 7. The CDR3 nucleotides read TGTGCCAGCAGTCTTAGACAGGGTACCTACGAGCAGTACTTC. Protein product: CASSLRQGTYEQYF.

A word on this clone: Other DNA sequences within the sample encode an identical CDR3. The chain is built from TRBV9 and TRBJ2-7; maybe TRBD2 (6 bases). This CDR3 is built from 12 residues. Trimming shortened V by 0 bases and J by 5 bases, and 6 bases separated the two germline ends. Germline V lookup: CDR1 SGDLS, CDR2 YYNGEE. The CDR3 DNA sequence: TGTGCCAGCAGCGTAGGGGGGGACGAGCAGTACTTC. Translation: CASSVGGDEQYF.